This is a list of T cell receptor beta chains from one sample in a study of T cell responses to AZD1222 COVID-19 vaccine. Repertoires were generated with immunoSEQ multiplex PCR, while TCRdb's copy carries only in-frame clones and drops some. The table shows under 150,000 clones, with approximately 92% occurring only once. The sample here was peripheral blood, taken 28 days after the second AZD1222 dose. These receptors all stem from an adult who received the AZD1222 COVID-19 vaccine. Both conserved end residues are part of each CDR3. The D gene is left open where the match is weak. Only part of the rows carry a size: once, few, many, or a class if the clone is expanded.

D: TRBD2; J: TRBJ2-2; length: 17; V: TRBV19; size: -; DNA: TGTGCCAGTAGTCTTAAAGCGGGACGGGACCTCACCGGGGAGCTGTTTTTT; CDR3: CASSLKAGRDLTGELFF
D: -; J: TRBJ2-3; length: 15; V: TRBV14; size: -; DNA: TGTGCCAGCAGCCCCGGCATCCGATACCGGGATACGCAGTATTTT; CDR3: CASSPGIRYRDTQYF
D: -; J: TRBJ1-4; length: 12; V: TRBV6-5; size: -; DNA: TGTGCCAGCAGATGGGAAGCTGAAAAACTGTTTTTT; CDR3: CASRWEAEKLFF
D: -; J: TRBJ1-2; length: 12; V: TRBV7-9; size: -; DNA: TGTGCCAGCAGCTTAGCAAAGGACTATTTCACCTTC; CDR3: CASSLAKDYFTF
D: -; J: TRBJ2-2; length: 15; V: TRBV7-9; size: -; DNA: TGTGCCAGCAGCCGCAGGGGAGGACCCACCGGGGAGCTGTTTTTT; CDR3: CASSRRGGPTGELFF
D: -; J: TRBJ1-1; length: 16; V: TRBV4-1; size: -; DNA: TGCGCCAGCAGCCAAGAGATACGTTTGCTGAACACTGAAGCTTTCTTT; CDR3: CASSQEIRLLNTEAFF
D: TRBD1; J: TRBJ2-1; length: 14; V: TRBV7-9; size: -; DNA: TGTGCCAGCAGCTTAGGAGACAGGGGGGTTGAGCAGTTCTTC; CDR3: CASSLGDRGVEQFF
D: -; J: TRBJ1-1; length: 13; V: TRBV19; size: -; DNA: TGTGCCAGTAGTATAAGCCCGAACACTGAAGCTTTCTTT; CDR3: CASSISPNTEAFF
D: -; J: TRBJ1-1; length: 13; V: TRBV11-1; size: -; DNA: TGTGCCAGCAGGATGATCGGGAACACTGAAGCTTTCTTT; CDR3: CASRMIGNTEAFF
D: -; J: TRBJ1-2; length: 15; V: TRBV2; size: -; DNA: TGTGCCAGCAGTGAAGCGTCGGGACGGAACTATGGCTACACCTTC; CDR3: CASSEASGRNYGYTF
D: -; J: TRBJ2-4; length: 14; V: TRBV2; size: -; DNA: TGTGCCAGCAGTGATTCGGTAGCCAAAAACATTCAGTACTTC; CDR3: CASSDSVAKNIQYF
D: -; J: TRBJ2-3; length: 13; V: TRBV7-2; size: -; DNA: TGTGCCAGCAGCGCCGGGACGACAGATACGCAGTATTTT; CDR3: CASSAGTTDTQYF
D: -; J: TRBJ1-5; length: 15; V: TRBV19; size: -; DNA: TGTGCCAGTAGTACGGGTATATCACCGACCCAGCCCCAGCATTTT; CDR3: CASSTGISPTQPQHF
D: -; J: TRBJ1-2; length: 13; V: TRBV24-1; size: -; DNA: TGTGCCACCAGTGGTGTCGGGGACTATGGCTACACCTTC; CDR3: CATSGVGDYGYTF
D: -; J: TRBJ1-6; length: 15; V: TRBV9; size: -; DNA: TGTGCCAGCAGCGTAGGGTCCGGGAAAAATTCACCCCTCCACTTT; CDR3: CASSVGSGKNSPLHF
D: -; J: TRBJ1-2; length: 15; V: TRBV27; size: -; DNA: TGTGCCAGCAGTTTAGGCATCTCCGCTAACTATGGCTACACCTTC; CDR3: CASSLGISANYGYTF
D: -; J: TRBJ2-7; length: 13; V: TRBV19; size: -; DNA: TGTGCCAGTAGTTGGGGACTTCACTACGAGCAGTACTTC; CDR3: CASSWGLHYEQYF
D: TRBD2; J: TRBJ2-3; length: 15; V: TRBV11-1; size: -; DNA: TGTGCCAGCAGCTTAGCGGGAGGGCGGTTTTCTACGCAGTATTTT; CDR3: CASSLAGGRFSTQYF
D: -; J: TRBJ1-1; length: 16; V: TRBV4-1; size: few; DNA: TGCGCCAGCAGCCACGTCTTACGGGTCCGGGAGACTGAAGCTTTCTTT; CDR3: CASSHVLRVRETEAFF
D: -; J: TRBJ2-2; length: 13; V: TRBV11-1; size: -; DNA: TGTGCCAGCAGCTTAGCGGGGACCGGGGAGCTGTTTTTT; CDR3: CASSLAGTGELFF
D: -; J: TRBJ2-1; length: 18; V: TRBV27; size: -; DNA: TGTGCCAGCACCCTGTCAGGGACTCCCATGTGGTCCTACAATGAGCAGTTCTTC; CDR3: CASTLSGTPMWSYNEQFF
D: TRBD1; J: TRBJ1-1; length: 12; V: TRBV20-1; size: -; DNA: TGCAGTGCTAGTGAGGGGGCAGGTGAAGCTTTCTTT; CDR3: CSASEGAGEAFF
D: -; J: TRBJ2-5; length: 13; V: TRBV11-3; size: -; DNA: TGTGCCAGCAGCTTTGGGGGTGGGGAGACCCAGTACTTC; CDR3: CASSFGGGETQYF
D: -; J: TRBJ2-3; length: 12; V: TRBV6-1; size: -; DNA: TGTGCCAGCAGTGATCTCCGAGATACGCAGTATTTT; CDR3: CASSDLRDTQYF
D: TRBD1; J: TRBJ2-3; length: 13; V: TRBV10-3; size: once; DNA: TGTGCCATCAGACAGGGGGGCACAGATACGCAGTATTTT; CDR3: CAIRQGGTDTQYF
D: -; J: TRBJ1-3; length: 14; V: TRBV6-2/TRBV6-3; size: once; DNA: TGTGCCAGCAGTTTTCGACATCCAGGAAACACCATATATTTT; CDR3: CASSFRHPGNTIYF